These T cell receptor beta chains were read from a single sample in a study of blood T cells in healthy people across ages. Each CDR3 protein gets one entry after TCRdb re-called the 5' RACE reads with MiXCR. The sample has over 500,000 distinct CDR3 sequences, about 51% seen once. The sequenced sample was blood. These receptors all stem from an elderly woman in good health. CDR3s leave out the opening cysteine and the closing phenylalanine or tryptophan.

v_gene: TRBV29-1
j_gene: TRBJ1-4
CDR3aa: SVEWGNEKLF

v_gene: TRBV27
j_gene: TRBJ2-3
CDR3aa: ASRRTSGRTQY

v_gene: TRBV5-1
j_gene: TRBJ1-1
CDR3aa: ASSPKMGDTEAF

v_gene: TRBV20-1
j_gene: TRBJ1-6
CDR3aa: SARIGAPYSPLH

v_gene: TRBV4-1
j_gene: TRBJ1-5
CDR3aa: ASGTPIPGYSNQPQH

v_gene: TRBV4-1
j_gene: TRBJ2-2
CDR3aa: ASSQRILNTGELF

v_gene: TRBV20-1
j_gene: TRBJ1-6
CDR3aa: SANRRAGRDSPLH

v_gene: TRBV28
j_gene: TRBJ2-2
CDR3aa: ASSMEGYTGELF

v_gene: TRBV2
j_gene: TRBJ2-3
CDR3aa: ASSEAGPTDTQY

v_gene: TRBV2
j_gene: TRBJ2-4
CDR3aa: ASSGPGQSFWEQY

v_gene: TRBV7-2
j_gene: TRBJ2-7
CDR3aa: ASGLGLAEGYYEQY

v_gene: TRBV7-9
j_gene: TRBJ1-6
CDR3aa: ASSSALVNSPLH

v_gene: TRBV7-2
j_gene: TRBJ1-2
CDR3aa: ASSSPSTGSYT

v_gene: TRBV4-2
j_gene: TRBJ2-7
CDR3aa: ASSQDLRDRAYEQY

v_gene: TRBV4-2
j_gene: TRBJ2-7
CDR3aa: ASSQAGTGLGEQY

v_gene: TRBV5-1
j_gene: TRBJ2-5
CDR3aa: ASWGQNNEQY

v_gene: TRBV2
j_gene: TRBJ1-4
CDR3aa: ASFPGTTNEKLF

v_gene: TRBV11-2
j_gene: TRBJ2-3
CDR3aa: ASSTVQSTYSTDTQY

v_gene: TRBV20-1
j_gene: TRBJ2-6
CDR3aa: SACTAGANVLT

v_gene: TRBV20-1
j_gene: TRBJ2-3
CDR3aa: SARLRANTDTQY

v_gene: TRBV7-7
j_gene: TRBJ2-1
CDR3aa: ASSVGQGNEQF

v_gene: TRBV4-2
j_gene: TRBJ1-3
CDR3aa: ASSQDGLELGNTIY

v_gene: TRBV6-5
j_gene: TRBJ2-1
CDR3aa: ASSYAGPGTSGPYNEQF

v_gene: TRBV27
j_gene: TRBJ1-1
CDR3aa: VSSLRPSTQSTEAF

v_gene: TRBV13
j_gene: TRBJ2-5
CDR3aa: ASSSLRAGGQETQY

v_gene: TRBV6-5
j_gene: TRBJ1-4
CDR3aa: ASKIGVTNEKLF

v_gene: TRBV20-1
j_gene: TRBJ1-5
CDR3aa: SARSPGDQPQH

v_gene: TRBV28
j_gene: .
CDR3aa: AISLAGIETQY

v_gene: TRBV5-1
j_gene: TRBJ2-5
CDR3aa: ASSRRLAEETQY

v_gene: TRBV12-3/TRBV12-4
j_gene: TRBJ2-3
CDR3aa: ASSSHQADTQY

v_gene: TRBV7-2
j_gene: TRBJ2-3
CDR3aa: ASSWRGDTQY

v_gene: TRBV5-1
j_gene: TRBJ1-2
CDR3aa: ASSVDTSNYGYT

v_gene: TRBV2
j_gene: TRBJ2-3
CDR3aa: ASTPIAREAQY

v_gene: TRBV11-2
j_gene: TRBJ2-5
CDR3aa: ASSLQSGLAGFDEQY

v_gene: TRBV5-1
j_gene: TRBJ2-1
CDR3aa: ASSPVGQGSRNEQF

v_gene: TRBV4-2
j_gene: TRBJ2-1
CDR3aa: ASSQDRTSVSYNEQF

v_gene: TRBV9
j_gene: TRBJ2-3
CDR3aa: ASSVGLTFADTQY

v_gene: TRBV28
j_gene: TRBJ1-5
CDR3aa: ASSLPPYSNQPQH